A single sample is the source of the 22 T cell receptor beta chains below, sequenced in a study of cytomegalovirus exposure and HLA in healthy donors. This PCR relied on a set of 60 Vbeta primers and 13 Jbeta primers. The method was immunoSEQ multiplex PCR; TCRdb's version includes in-frame clones alone and lacks a portion of them. This table has 160,000 or so clones, 75% to 90% appearing once. Sequenced sample: PBMCs. These receptors were collected from a woman aged 18-30 years in good health and CMV-seronegative.

This clone was seen just once. The chain couples TRBV2 to TRBJ1-5; tentative D call: TRBD1 (6 bases). This CDR3 region has 14 residues. Germline V CDR1 and CDR2: SNHLY, FYNNEI. Trimming left V 9 bases short and J 4 bases short, with 16 bases between. The DNA of the CDR3 is TGTGCCAGTAAAGTTCAGGGGCAGAATCAGCCCCAGCATTTT. It is translated as CASKVQGQNQPQHF.

This chain connects TRBV14 to TRBJ1-1, with 9 positions matching TRBD1. The V gene's germline CDR1 is SGHDN and CDR2 FVKESK. J lost 6 bases, V lost 5 bases, and 10 bases had no gene match. There are 15 residues in the CDR3. The CDR3 here is CASSFLDRGYAEAFF. CDR3 in DNA: TGTGCCAGCAGCTTCCTGGACAGGGGTTACGCTGAAGCTTTCTTT.

This chain links TRBV19 with TRBJ2-1; TRBD2 matches 10 bases. J lost 10 bases, V lost 6 bases, and 9 bases had no gene match. CDR1 is LNHDA and CDR2 is SQIVND in the germline V gene (reference sequence). The CDR3 is made up of 14 amino acids. The CDR3 DNA follows: TGTGCCAGTAGCGGGACTAGCGCAAGCACCGAGCAGTTCTTC. Translating gives CASSGTSASTEQFF.

This chain uses TRBV2 with TRBJ1-2, with D tentatively TRBD1 (6 bases). V gave up 4 bases and J gave up 4 bases, with 16 bases separating them. The length of the CDR3 is 15 residues. CDR1 SNHLY and CDR2 FYNNEI come from the germline V gene. The CDR3 DNA sequence: TGTGCCAGCAGTGTACTGGTGGGGGCTTTCTATGGCTACACCTTC. The encoded protein is CASSVLVGAFYGYTF.

The CDR3 sequence: CSVSGQNYGYTF. The CDR3 DNA follows: TGCAGCGTTTCGGGACAGAACTATGGCTACACCTTC. This chain joins TRBV29-1 and TRBJ1-2; 7 positions match TRBD1. This CDR3 spans 12 amino acids. Germline V gene sequence: CDR1 SQVTM, CDR2 ANQGSEA. V trimming: 5 bases; J trimming: 2 bases; junction bases outside the gene matches: 2.

Worth noting for this clone: The junction departs from the called germline gene at one end, perhaps through a read error. The chain couples TRBV7-9 to TRBJ2-7; D remains ambiguous. Germline loops: CDR1 SEHNR, CDR2 FQNEAQ (reference sequence). The CDR3 extends over 14 amino acids. CDR3 sequence: CSSSLGLEPYEQYF. In DNA, the CDR3 is TGTTCCAGCAGCTTAGGTCTCGAGCCCTACGAGCAGTACTTC. Full variable domain (remainder filled in from reference TRBV7-9 and TRBJ2-7): DTGVSQNPRHKITKRGQNVTFRCDPISEHNRLYWYRQTLGQGPEFLTYFQNEAQLEKSRLLSDRFSAERPKGSFSTLEIQRTEQGDSAMYLCSSSLGLEPYEQYFGPGTRLTVT.

The chain employs TRBV27 and TRBJ2-7, with a weak D call TRBD2 (6 bases). The ends were cut back, 5 bases at V and 4 bases at J, with 15 bases in the middle. From germline, CDR1 is MNHEY and CDR2 SMNVEV (reference sequence). This CDR3 has 14 amino acids. The CDR3 loop reads CASSAGTGTYEQYF. CDR3 nucleotide sequence: TGTGCCAGCAGTGCCGGGACGGGGACTTACGAGCAGTACTTC.

V usage is TRBV28 and J usage is TRBJ2-3; 8 bases map to TRBD2. Germline lookup yields CDR1 MDHEN and CDR2 SYDVKM. The CDR3 runs 14 residues. Trimming cost V 6 bases and J 4 bases; bases outside gene matches: 6. CDR3 in amino acids: CASSGRVVADTQYF. For the CDR3, the DNA is TGTGCCAGCAGCGGGAGGGTCGTAGCAGATACGCAGTATTTT.

Only a few counts were recorded for this clone. The genes are TRBV7-9 and TRBJ2-1; 9 bases are shared with TRBD2. CDR1 is SEHNR and CDR2 is FQNEAQ in the germline V gene (reference sequence). CDR3 length: 16 amino acids. Trimming cost V 7 bases and J 4 bases; bases outside gene matches: 11. The CDR3 DNA sequence: TGTGCCAGCACCAATAGCGGGAGCAACTTTTACAATGAGCAGTTCTTC. Translated: CASTNSGSNFYNEQFF.

This chain joins TRBV7-9 and TRBJ2-1; D not resolved. This CDR3 has 11 amino acids. The germline V gene encodes CDR1 SEHNR and CDR2 FQNEAQ (reference sequence). With 2 bases removed from V and 8 bases from J, the gap between germline ends came to 4 bases. Here the CDR3 reads CASSLLYEQFF. In DNA form, the CDR3 reads TGTGCCAGCAGCTTACTCTATGAGCAGTTCTTC.

The chain combines TRBV6-5 with TRBJ2-1, with 8 positions matching TRBD2. The CDR3 has 16 residues. CDR1 MNHEY and CDR2 SVGAGI come from the germline V gene. The junction had 11 bases not matched to a gene; V was cut back by 0 bases and J by 10 bases. CDR3 loop: CASSYSRGGVLGEQFF. CDR3 DNA: TGTGCCAGCAGTTACTCCCGGGGGGGGGTATTGGGCGAGCAGTTCTTC.

The chain links TRBV10-2 to TRBJ2-7, with 8 bases that match TRBD1. Trimming took 4 bases from V and 0 from J; bases not matched to a gene: 2. The CDR3 runs to 14 residues. Germline V CDR1 and CDR2: WSHSY, SAAADI. In nucleotides, the CDR3 is TGCGCCAGCAGTGGAACAGGGGGCTCCTACGAGCAGTACTTC. Translation gives CASSGTGGSYEQYF.

The chain links TRBV4-1 to TRBJ2-7, with TRBD1 matching over 8 bases. Trimming at V came to 4 bases and at J to 6 bases, leaving 8 bases not matched to a gene. The CDR3 runs 14 residues. The V gene's germline CDR1 is MGHRA and CDR2 YSYEKL. This CDR3 is CASSLSTGGSEQYF. CDR3 DNA: TGCGCCAGCAGCCTATCCACAGGGGGGAGCGAGCAGTACTTC.

The rearrangement joins TRBV5-1 to TRBJ2-7, with 10 positions matching TRBD2. The CDR3 covers 15 residues. The germline V gene has CDR1 SGHRS and CDR2 YFSETQ. V lost 1 base and J lost 7; bases outside the gene matches: 8. This chain's CDR3 is CASSLITSGALEQYF. The CDR3 nucleotides are TGCGCCAGCAGCTTGATAACTAGCGGGGCTCTGGAGCAGTACTTC.

This clone has more than one count but fewer than ten. The chain couples TRBV9 to TRBJ2-3; D is possibly TRBD2 (5 bases). This CDR3 region has 15 residues. CDR1 is SGDLS, CDR2 YYNGEE, per germline. Trimming left V 0 bases short and J 2 bases short, with 10 bases between. The CDR3 reads CASSVDAGLTDTQYF. CDR3 in DNA: TGTGCCAGCAGCGTAGACGCGGGCCTCACAGATACGCAGTATTTT.

This clone was seen only a few times. The chain uses TRBV5-1 and TRBJ2-5; unclear D gene. Between the trimmed V and J ends, which lost 6 bases and 4 bases, there was a span of 13 bases. The CDR3 runs 13 residues. Germline V gene data show CDR1 as SGHRS and CDR2 as YFSETQ. CDR3 residues: CASTPSGAETQYF. The CDR3 region has the DNA TGCGCCAGCACGCCCTCCGGAGCAGAGACCCAGTACTTC.

The rearrangement links TRBV27 to TRBJ2-3; 9 positions match TRBD2. After removal of 6 bases from V and 4 bases from J, the junction contained 8 bases not matched to a gene. Per the germline V gene, CDR1 is MNHEY and CDR2 is SMNVEV (reference sequence). This CDR3 region has 15 residues. The DNA of the CDR3 is TGTGCCAGCAGGGATAGCGGGAGTCGGGCAGATACGCAGTATTTT. Translating gives CASRDSGSRADTQYF.

This sequence joins TRBV4-1 and TRBJ1-5; 9 nucleotides line up with TRBD1. Losses at the gene ends were 3 bases for V and 4 bases for J; bases not matched to a gene: 10. The CDR3 is 17 residues long. Per the germline V gene, CDR1 is MGHRA and CDR2 is YSYEKL. The CDR3 here is CASSHLLGQGPNQPQHF. DNA of the CDR3: TGCGCCAGCAGCCACCTCCTCGGACAGGGGCCGAATCAGCCCCAGCATTTT.

The gene calls are TRBV6-1 and TRBJ1-4, with D possibly matching TRBD1 (5 bases). V was cut by 6 bases and J by 5 bases, with 7 bases left in between. From germline, CDR1 is MNHNS and CDR2 SASEGT. The CDR3 spans 12 residues. The CDR3, as DNA: TGTGCCAGCAGGGGGGGGAATGAAAAACTGTTTTTT. This codes for CASRGGNEKLFF.

The chain links TRBV5-1 to TRBJ2-6, with D possibly TRBD1 on 5 matching bases. V was clipped by 4 bases and J by 0 bases, with 14 bases between them. The CDR3 has 17 amino acids. Germline V gene lookup returns CDR1 SGHRS and CDR2 YFSETQ. CDR3 DNA sequence: TGCGCCAGCAGCCCCGACAGTCAAGGCTCTGGGGCCAACGTCCTGACTTTC. Translated, it gives CASSPDSQGSGANVLTF.

This chain links TRBV18 with TRBJ1-1, with TRBD1 as a possible D gene (5 bases). With 3 bases removed from V and 0 bases from J, the gap between germline ends came to 14 bases. This CDR3 has 16 residues. The germline gives CDR1 KGHSH, CDR2 LQKENI. The CDR3: CASSPNQGNMNTEAFF. The CDR3 DNA sequence: TGTGCCAGCTCACCTAATCAGGGAAATATGAACACTGAAGCTTTCTTT.

This sequence joins TRBV7-6 and TRBJ2-7; TRBD2 aligns across 14 bases. Trimming at V came to 2 bases and at J to 4 bases, leaving 4 bases not matched to a gene. This CDR3 has 16 residues. Germline V lookup: CDR1 SGHVS, CDR2 FNYEAQ. The CDR3 here is CASSLRLAGGDYEQYF. For the CDR3, the DNA is TGTGCCAGCAGCTTACGACTAGCGGGAGGGGATTACGAGCAGTACTTC.